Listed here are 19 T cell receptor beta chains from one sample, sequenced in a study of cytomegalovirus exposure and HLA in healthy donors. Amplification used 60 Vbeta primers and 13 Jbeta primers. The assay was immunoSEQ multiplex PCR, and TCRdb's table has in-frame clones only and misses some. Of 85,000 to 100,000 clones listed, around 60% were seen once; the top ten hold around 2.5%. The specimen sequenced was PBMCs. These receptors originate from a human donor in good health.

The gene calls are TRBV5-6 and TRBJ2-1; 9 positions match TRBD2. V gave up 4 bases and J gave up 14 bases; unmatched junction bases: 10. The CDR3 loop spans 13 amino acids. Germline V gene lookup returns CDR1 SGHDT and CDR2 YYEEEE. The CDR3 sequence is CASSGSGGSSEFF. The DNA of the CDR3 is TGTGCCAGCAGCGGAAGCGGGGGGTCAAGCGAGTTCTTC.

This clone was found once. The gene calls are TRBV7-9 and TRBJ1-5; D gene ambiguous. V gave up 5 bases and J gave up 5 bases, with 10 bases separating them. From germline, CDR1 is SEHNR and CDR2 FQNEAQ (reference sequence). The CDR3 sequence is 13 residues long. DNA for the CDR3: TGTGCCAGCAGCCCTTACGCGGATCAGCCCCAGCATTTT. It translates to CASSPYADQPQHF.

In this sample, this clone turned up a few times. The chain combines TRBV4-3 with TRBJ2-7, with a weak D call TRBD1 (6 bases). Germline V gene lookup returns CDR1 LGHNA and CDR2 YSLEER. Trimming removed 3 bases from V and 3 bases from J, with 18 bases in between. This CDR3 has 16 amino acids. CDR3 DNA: TGCGCCAGCAGCCACACACAGGGACCAGGAGGCTACGAGCAGTACTTC. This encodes CASSHTQGPGGYEQYF.

CDR3 sequence (DNA): TGTGCCAGTAGTCAGAGGAATGGGAACACTGAAGCTTTCTTT. Encoded protein: CASSQRNGNTEAFF. The chain has TRBV19 and TRBJ1-1, with D uncertain. The CDR3 runs to 14 residues. The V end lost 5 bases, the J end lost 1 base, and 11 bases lay between the germline ends. Per the germline V gene, CDR1 is LNHDA and CDR2 is SQIVND (reference sequence).

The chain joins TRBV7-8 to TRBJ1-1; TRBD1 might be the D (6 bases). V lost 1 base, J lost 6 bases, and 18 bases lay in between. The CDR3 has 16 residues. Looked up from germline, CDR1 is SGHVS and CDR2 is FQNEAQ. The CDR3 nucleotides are TGTGCCAGCAGCTTAGGTATACAGGGTTGGGGAGCTGAAGCTTTCTTT. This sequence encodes CASSLGIQGWGAEAFF.

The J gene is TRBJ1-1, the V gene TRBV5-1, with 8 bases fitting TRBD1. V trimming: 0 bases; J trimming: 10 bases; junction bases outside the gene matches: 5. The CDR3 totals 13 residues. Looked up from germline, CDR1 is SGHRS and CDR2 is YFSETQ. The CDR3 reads CASSLGRDRGAFF. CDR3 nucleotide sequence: TGCGCCAGCAGCTTGGGTCGAGACAGGGGAGCTTTCTTT.

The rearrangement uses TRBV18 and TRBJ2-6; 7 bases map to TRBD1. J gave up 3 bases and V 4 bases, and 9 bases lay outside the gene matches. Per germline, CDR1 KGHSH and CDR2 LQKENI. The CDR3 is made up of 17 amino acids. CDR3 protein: CASSQPGTVDGANVLTF. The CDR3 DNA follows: TGTGCCAGCTCACAACCCGGGACAGTGGATGGGGCCAACGTCCTGACTTTC.

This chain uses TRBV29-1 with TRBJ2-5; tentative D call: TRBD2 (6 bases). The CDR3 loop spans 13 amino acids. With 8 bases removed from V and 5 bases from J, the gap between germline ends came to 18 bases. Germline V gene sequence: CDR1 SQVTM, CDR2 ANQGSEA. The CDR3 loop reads CSTPAFGGETQYF. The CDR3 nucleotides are TGCAGCACTCCGGCTTTCGGAGGGGAGACCCAGTACTTC.

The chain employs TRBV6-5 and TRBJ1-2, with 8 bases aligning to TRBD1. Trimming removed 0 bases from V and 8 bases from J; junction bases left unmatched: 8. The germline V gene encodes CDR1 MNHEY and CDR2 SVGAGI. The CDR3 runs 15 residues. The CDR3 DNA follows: TGTGCCAGCAGTTACTCGCGACAGGGGAATTGGGGCTACACCTTC. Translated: CASSYSRQGNWGYTF.

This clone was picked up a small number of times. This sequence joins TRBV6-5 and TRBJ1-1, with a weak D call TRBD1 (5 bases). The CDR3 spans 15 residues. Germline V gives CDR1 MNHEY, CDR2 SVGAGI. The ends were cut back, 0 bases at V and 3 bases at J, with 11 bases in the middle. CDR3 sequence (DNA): TGTGCCAGCAGTTACTCGGCAGGAGGGGACACTGAAGCTTTCTTT. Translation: CASSYSAGGDTEAFF.

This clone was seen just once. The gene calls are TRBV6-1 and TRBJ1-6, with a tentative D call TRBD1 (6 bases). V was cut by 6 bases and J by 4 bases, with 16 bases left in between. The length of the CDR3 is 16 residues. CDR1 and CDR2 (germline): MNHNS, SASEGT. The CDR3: CASREQGGKYNSPLHF. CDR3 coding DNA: TGTGCCAGCAGGGAACAGGGAGGGAAATATAATTCACCCCTCCACTTT.

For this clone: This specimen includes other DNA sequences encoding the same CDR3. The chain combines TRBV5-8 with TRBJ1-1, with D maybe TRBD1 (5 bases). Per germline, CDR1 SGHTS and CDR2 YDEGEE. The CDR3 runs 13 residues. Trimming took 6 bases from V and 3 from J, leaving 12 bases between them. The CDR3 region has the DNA TGTGCCAGCACCTATGGAGGGGACACTGAAGCTTTCTTT. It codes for CASTYGGDTEAFF. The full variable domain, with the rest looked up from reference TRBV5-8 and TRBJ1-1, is EAGVTQSPTHLIKTRGQQATLRCSPISGHTSVYWYQQALGLGLQFLLWYDEGEERNRGNFPPRFSGRQFPNYSSELNVNALELEDSALYLCASTYGGDTEAFFGQGTRLTVV.

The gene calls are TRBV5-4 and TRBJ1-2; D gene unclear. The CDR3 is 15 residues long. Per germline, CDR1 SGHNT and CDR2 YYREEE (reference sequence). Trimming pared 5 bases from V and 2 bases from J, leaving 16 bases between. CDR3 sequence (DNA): TGTGCCAGCAGACCTCGGACTGACGGAAACTATGGCTACACCTTC. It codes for CASRPRTDGNYGYTF.

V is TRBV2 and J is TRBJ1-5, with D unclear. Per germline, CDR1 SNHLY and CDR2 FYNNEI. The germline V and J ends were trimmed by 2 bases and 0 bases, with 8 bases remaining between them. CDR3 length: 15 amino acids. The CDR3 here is CASSERSLSNQPQHF. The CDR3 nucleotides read TGTGCCAGCAGTGAAAGAAGCCTTAGCAATCAGCCCCAGCATTTT.

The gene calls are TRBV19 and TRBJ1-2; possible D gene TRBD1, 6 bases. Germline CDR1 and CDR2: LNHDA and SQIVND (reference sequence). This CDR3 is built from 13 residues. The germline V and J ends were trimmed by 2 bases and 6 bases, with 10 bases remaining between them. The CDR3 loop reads CASSITRGHGYTF. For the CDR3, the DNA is TGTGCCAGTAGTATAACCAGGGGCCATGGCTACACCTTC.

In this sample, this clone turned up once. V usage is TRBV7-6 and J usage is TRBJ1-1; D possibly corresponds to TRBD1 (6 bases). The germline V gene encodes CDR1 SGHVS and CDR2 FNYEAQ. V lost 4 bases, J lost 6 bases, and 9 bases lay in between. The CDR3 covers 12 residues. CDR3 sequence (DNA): TGTGCCAGCAGCTGGCCAGGGGCTGAAGCTTTCTTT. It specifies CASSWPGAEAFF.

The CDR3 nucleotides are TGTGCCAGCAGCCTCGTTCTTCCCGGACAGGGAGCAGAGACCCAGTACTTC. It codes for CASSLVLPGQGAETQYF. The chain joins TRBV11-2 to TRBJ2-5; 8 bases agree with TRBD1. V gave up 5 bases and J gave up 4 bases; unmatched junction bases: 15. The CDR3 runs 17 residues. CDR1 and CDR2 from the germline V gene are SGHAT and FQNNGV.

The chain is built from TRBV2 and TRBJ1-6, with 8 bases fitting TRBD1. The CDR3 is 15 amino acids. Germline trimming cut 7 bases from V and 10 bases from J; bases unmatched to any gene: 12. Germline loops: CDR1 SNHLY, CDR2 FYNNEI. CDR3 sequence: CASTSSRGPWSPLHF. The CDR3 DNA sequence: TGTGCCAGCACCTCATCCAGGGGGCCGTGGTCACCCCTCCACTTT.

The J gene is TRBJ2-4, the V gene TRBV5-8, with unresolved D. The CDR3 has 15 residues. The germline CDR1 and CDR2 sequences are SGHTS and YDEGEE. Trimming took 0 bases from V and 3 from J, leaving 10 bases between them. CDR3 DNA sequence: TGTGCCAGCAGCTTGGAACCCCCGGGCAAAAACATTCAGTACTTC. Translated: CASSLEPPGKNIQYF.